This record concerns one T cell receptor (beta chain) sequence. Its specificity is not known. This sample was included in a study of Ad26.COV2.S vaccination and SARS-CoV-2 variants. The CDR3 is 12 amino acids. Germline V gene lookup returns CDR1 SQVTM and CDR2 ANQGSEA. This sample's treatment: around 19 received Ad26.COV2.S at low or high dose, single or two shots; several received placebo; per-sample allocation not given. The samples were gathered on day 63 after the first injection of vaccine or placebo. In Boston, the donor was an adult between 18-55 years of age. The table came from immunoSEQ multiplex PCR; TCRdb's copy has only in-frame clones and leaves some out. The table lists over 450,000 clones, 89% of them singletons. Findings of the study overall: People given the vaccine had a wider spike-specific TCR breadth than placebo recipients did. Non-spike TCR breadth did not differ much between vaccine and placebo recipients.

Material: peripheral blood, obtained in a trial of Ad26.COV2.S vaccine versus placebo. This chain connects TRBV29-1 to TRBJ2-6; unclear D gene. This receptor was identified in a person between 18 and 59 years old who received the Ad26.COV2.S COVID-19 vaccine or a placebo. The CDR3 is CTAVSGANVLTF. The CDR3 DNA reads TGCACTGCAGTCTCTGGGGCCAACGTCCTGACTTTC.